This T cell receptor beta chain was identified in a study of T cell responses to AZD1222 COVID-19 vaccine. The CDR3 length is 16 residues. V lost 1 base to trimming and J lost 4 bases, with 17 bases between them. CDR1 is LGHDT and CDR2 is YNNKEL in the germline V gene (reference sequence). TCRdb's copy holds only in-frame clones and misses some; the assay was immunoSEQ multiplex PCR. This table holds roughly 99,000 clones, approximately 88% found once. The chain uses TRBV3-1 (or the pseudogene TRBV3-2) and TRBJ2-7; perhaps TRBD2 as D (6 bases). This specimen consisted of peripheral blood, obtained on day 0 of AZD1222 vaccination. The clonotype comes from an adult in good health. The CDR3 here is CASSQGLGGSAYEQYF. The CDR3 DNA reads TGTGCCAGCAGCCAAGGTTTAGGAGGGAGCGCTTACGAGCAGTACTTC.